Listed here are 32 T cell receptor beta chains from one sample, sequenced in a study of Graves' ophthalmopathy and Graves' hyperthyroidism (dated by TCRdb to the late 2010s). Sequencing used an Illumina HiSeq 2000. For repertoire sequencing, TCR beta CDR3 regions were amplified from RNA transcripts. HTBI primers and the Qiagen OneStep RT-PCR kit were used in a first-round RT-PCR, which was followed by a second-round multiplex PCR, size selection and purification. TCRdb reran the public reads through fastp at Q25 and MiXCR, keeping productive beta chains. All rows with the same CDR3 protein become a single entry with the most common DNA and genes. In this sample the table shows about 1.1 million distinct CDR3 sequences, about 36% of which occur a single time. The top ten hold over 8.5% of the sample. The sample consisted of peripheral blood or thyroid tissue (not recorded which). The receptor source for this set is an adult man with Graves' hyperthyroidism.

This clonotype occurred many times. The chain is built from TRBV4-3 and TRBJ1-2, with 8 positions matching TRBD1. The germline V gene encodes CDR1 LGHNA and CDR2 YSLEER. There are 15 residues in the CDR3. V was pared by 0 bases and J by 7 bases, with 7 bases of the junction left unmatched. DNA of the CDR3: TGCGCCAGCAGCCAAGACGGAGGACAGGGTCCTGGCTACACCTTC. This encodes CASSQDGGQGPGYTF.

On this clonotype itself: A single base separates this from a much larger clone, so it may be a read error. The chain combines TRBV20-1 with TRBJ1-2, with 8 bases aligning to TRBD1. V gave up 3 bases and J gave up 5 bases; unmatched junction bases: 8. CDR3 size: 14 residues. The V gene's germline CDR1 is DFQATT and CDR2 SNEGSKA (reference sequence). The CDR3 loop is CSARPGGLGYGYTF. CDR3 coding DNA: TGCAGTGCTAGGCCAGGGGGCTTGGGGTATGGCTACACCTTC.

This clonotype was observed a handful of times. DNA of the CDR3: TGCGCCAGCAGCCCAGGTTCAGGAAACACTGAAGCTTTCTTT. This sequence encodes CASSPGSGNTEAFF. This chain connects TRBV4-1 to TRBJ1-1; D uncertain. Trimming took off 4 bases at V and 2 bases at J, with 11 bases between the two ends. The CDR3 has 14 residues. Germline loops: CDR1 MGHRA, CDR2 YSYEKL.

Ten or more counts support this clonotype. The V and J genes are TRBV10-3 and TRBJ1-5; D possibly corresponds to TRBD1 (5 bases). Germline loops: CDR1 ENHRY, CDR2 SYGVKD. V lost 8 bases, J lost 0 bases, and 8 bases lay in between. The CDR3 contains 13 residues. The CDR3 spells CAIGADSNQPQHF. CDR3 bases: TGTGCCATCGGGGCCGATAGCAATCAGCCCCAGCATTTT.

Concerning this clonotype: It may be a read error: a sequence one base away is much more abundant. The CDR3 spells CASSRETAYGQYF. The CDR3 DNA sequence: TGTGCCAGCAGCAGAGAGACAGCCTACGGGCAGTACTTC. The V and J genes are TRBV7-9 and TRBJ2-7; D possibly corresponds to TRBD1 (5 bases). From germline, CDR1 is SEHNR and CDR2 FQNEAQ (reference sequence). This CDR3 spans 13 amino acids.

This clonotype appeared many times. The genes are TRBV11-2 and TRBJ1-2; D gene unclear. The CDR3 length is 11 residues. Trimming took 3 bases from V and 13 from J, leaving 12 bases between them. Germline V gene data show CDR1 as SGHAT and CDR2 as FQNNGV. CDR3 coding DNA: TGTGCCAGCAGCTTCGCAGCCAACATCACCTTC. It yields the protein CASSFAANITF.

This clonotype was detected ten times or more. V usage is TRBV6-5 and J usage is TRBJ2-5; D uncertain. This CDR3 has 13 residues. Between the trimmed V and J ends, which lost 4 bases and 3 bases, there was a span of 9 bases. Germline-derived CDR1 and CDR2 are MNHEY and SVGAGI. The CDR3 loop reads CASSFRPKETQYF. As DNA, the CDR3 is TGTGCCAGCAGTTTCCGGCCTAAAGAGACCCAGTACTTC.

Only a few counts were recorded for this clonotype. This chain connects TRBV9 to TRBJ2-5; 9 bases line up with TRBD2. Germline CDR1 is SGDLS and CDR2 is YYNGEE. The CDR3 runs 18 residues. V dropped 0 bases and J dropped 1; count of bases not matched to a gene: 10. The CDR3 coding sequence is TGTGCCAGCAGCGTAGAGGGATTAGCGGGAGTCCTCCAAGAGACCCAGTACTTC. It is translated as CASSVEGLAGVLQETQYF.

This clonotype was seen repeatedly, ten times or more. The chain uses TRBV12-3 or TRBV12-4 and TRBJ2-5; 8 bases line up with TRBD1. The CDR3 is made up of 14 amino acids. Unmatched junction bases numbered 7, after V lost 5 bases and J lost 5 bases. CDR3 coding DNA: TGTGCCAGCAGTGAGGACAGGGTTGACGAGACCCAGTACTTC. This translates into CASSEDRVDETQYF.

The chain joins TRBV7-2 to TRBJ1-3, with D perhaps matching TRBD1 (6 bases). Trimming pared 5 bases from V and 2 bases from J, leaving 16 bases between. In germline, CDR1 is SGHTA, CDR2 FQGNSA. The CDR3 is 16 amino acids. The CDR3 bases are TGTGCCAGCAGCCCAGGGGTACGGAATACTGGAAACACCATATATTTT. Its protein is CASSPGVRNTGNTIYF. The full variable domain, its missing parts supplied by reference TRBV7-2 and TRBJ1-3, is GAGVSQSPSNKVTEKGKDVELRCDPISGHTALYWYRQSLGQGLEFLIYFQGNSAPDKSGLPSDRFSAERTGGSVSTLTIQRTQQEDSAVYLCASSPGVRNTGNTIYFGEGSWLTVV.

There are many counts of this clonotype. V is TRBV7-2 and J is TRBJ1-1; TRBD1 is a possible D gene (6 bases). Between the trimmed V and J ends, which lost 3 bases and 2 bases, there was a span of 10 bases. This CDR3 is built from 14 residues. CDR1 is SGHTA, CDR2 FQGNSA, per germline. The CDR3 DNA follows: TGTGCCAGCAGCTTCCGGACAGAAAACACTGAAGCTTTCTTT. This codes for CASSFRTENTEAFF. Using reference TRBV7-2 and TRBJ1-1 for the parts outside the CDR3, the full variable domain is GAGVSQSPSNKVTEKGKDVELRCDPISGHTALYWYRQSLGQGLEFLIYFQGNSAPDKSGLPSDRFSAERTGGSVSTLTIQRTQQEDSAVYLCASSFRTENTEAFFGQGTRLTVV.

A few counts support this clonotype. This chain links TRBV19 with TRBJ2-7; tentatively, D is TRBD2 (5 bases). The V end lost 10 bases, the J end lost 2 bases, and 18 bases lay between the germline ends. Germline loops: CDR1 LNHDA, CDR2 SQIVND (reference sequence). The CDR3 runs to 14 residues. CDR3 DNA sequence: TGTGCCACCCGCGCGGGCAGCGCAACCTACGAGCAGTACTTC. Its translation is CATRAGSATYEQYF.

This clonotype has at least ten counts. This chain links TRBV20-1 with TRBJ1-1, with D uncertain. The length of the CDR3 is 12 residues. The germline CDR1 and CDR2 sequences are DFQATT and SNEGSKA (reference sequence). The V gene lost 3 bases and the J gene lost 4 bases, with 9 bases spanning the gap. The CDR3 sequence: CSASRRTTEAFF. CDR3 DNA: TGCAGTGCTAGTAGGAGGACCACTGAAGCTTTCTTT.

This clonotype was recorded many times. The rearrangement links TRBV24-1 to TRBJ2-3; D gene ambiguous. V was shortened by 6 bases and J by 0 bases, with 15 bases between the two germline ends. The CDR3 has 16 amino acids. The germline V gene encodes CDR1 KGHDR and CDR2 SFDVKD. DNA of the CDR3: TGTGCCACCAGTACAATTACCGCATCTAGCACAGATACGCAGTATTTT. Translating gives CATSTITASSTDTQYF.

A remark on this clonotype: A clone one base away is much larger, so this may be a read error. V and J are TRBV14 and TRBJ2-5, with 8 bases identical to TRBD1. The CDR3 has 14 residues. Germline loops: CDR1 SGHDN, CDR2 FVKESK. The CDR3 spells CANSQLDRVVTQYF. The CDR3 DNA sequence: TGTGCCAACAGCCAATTGGACAGGGTGGTGACCCAGTACTTC.

This clonotype showed up many times. The chain's CDR3 is CASLDGNSGTQYF. The CDR3 bases are TGTGCCAGCCTTGACGGAAATTCGGGGACCCAGTACTTC. V gene TRBV2 combines with J gene TRBJ2-5; D gene uncertain. Germline lookup yields CDR1 SNHLY and CDR2 FYNNEI. The CDR3 loop spans 13 amino acids. V lost 8 bases to trimming and J lost 7 bases, with 17 bases between them.

This sequence joins TRBV20-1 and TRBJ1-5; 7 bases align to TRBD1. Germline-derived CDR1 and CDR2 are DFQATT and SNEGSKA (reference sequence). The J segment lost 14 bases and the V segment lost 3 bases, leaving 10 bases of the junction unmatched. The CDR3 consists of 12 residues. The chain's CDR3 is CSASEGATYEHF. CDR3 nucleotides: TGCAGTGCTAGTGAGGGGGCCACCTACGAGCATTTT.

This clonotype was detected many times. The CDR3 here is CASSESLGGQTQYF. The CDR3 DNA reads TGTGCCAGCAGTGAATCGCTTGGGGGACAGACCCAGTACTTC. The chain combines TRBV2 with TRBJ2-5; D may be TRBD1 or TRBD2 (5 bases each). Germline V gene lookup returns CDR1 SNHLY and CDR2 FYNNEI. The CDR3 consists of 14 residues. Trimming removed 2 bases from V and 6 bases from J, with 13 bases in between.

The chain joins TRBV29-1 to TRBJ1-4; a possible D gene is TRBD1 (6 bases). The CDR3 is made up of 13 amino acids. V was cut by 8 bases and J by 5 bases, with 15 bases left in between. Germline V gene data show CDR1 as SQVTM and CDR2 as ANQGSEA. The CDR3 protein is CSLETGLNEKLFF. Written as DNA, the CDR3 is TGCAGCTTAGAGACAGGACTCAATGAAAAACTGTTTTTT.

This clonotype has only a few counts. The CDR3 DNA is TGTGCCAGCAGCTCGTTCGGGGTTAGCACAGATACGCAGTATTTT. It translates to CASSSFGVSTDTQYF. The chain joins TRBV7-3 to TRBJ2-3, with D tentatively TRBD2 (5 bases). The CDR3 contains 15 residues. CDR1 is SGHTA, CDR2 FQGTGA, per germline. V lost 4 bases, J lost 0 bases, and 11 bases lay in between.

This clonotype came up many times. The chain joins TRBV20-1 to TRBJ1-4; 9 nucleotides align to TRBD1. The V gene end was trimmed by 4 bases and the J gene end by 0 bases; junction bases not matched to a gene: 6. The CDR3 length is 16 residues. CDR1 is DFQATT, CDR2 SNEGSKA, per germline (reference sequence). The CDR3 DNA is TGCAGTGCTATGAGACAGGGGGATACAACTAATGAAAAACTGTTTTTT. This sequence encodes CSAMRQGDTTNEKLFF.

This clonotype showed up just a few times. The chain is built from TRBV29-1 and TRBJ2-2, with D possibly being TRBD2 (5 bases). Germline CDR1 SQVTM, CDR2 ANQGSEA. The CDR3 is made up of 14 amino acids. V was pared by 3 bases and J by 6 bases, with 14 bases between. The CDR3 DNA is TGCAGCGTTGAGTATGGAGGAGAGGCCGGGGAGCTGTTTTTT. Translating it yields CSVEYGGEAGELFF.

This clonotype was recorded at least ten times. The V and J genes are TRBV15 and TRBJ1-3; no clear D. Trimming pared 3 bases from V and 4 bases from J, leaving 10 bases between. This CDR3 has 14 amino acids. Germline CDR1 is LNHNV and CDR2 is YYDKDF (reference sequence). The CDR3 bases are TGTGCCACCAGCAGGAGACTTACGGGAAACACCATATATTTT. Translating it yields CATSRRLTGNTIYF.

This clonotype has a count of ten or more. The chain links TRBV19 to TRBJ1-1, with a weak D call TRBD1 (5 bases). The V end was cut by 1 base, the J end by 4 bases, with 13 bases between. CDR3 size: 15 residues. Germline V CDR1 and CDR2: LNHDA, SQIVND (reference sequence). DNA for the CDR3: TGTGCCAGTAGTATAGTAGCAGGGAGCGGCACTGAAGCTTTCTTT. Residues: CASSIVAGSGTEAFF.

This clonotype was seen more than once but under ten times. This chain links TRBV6-5 with TRBJ1-2; D remains unclear. This CDR3 has 14 residues. V was trimmed by 2 bases and J by 2 bases, leaving 9 bases between them. In germline, CDR1 is MNHEY, CDR2 SVGAGI. The CDR3 is CASSYRRTNYGYTF. CDR3 in DNA: TGTGCCAGCAGTTACCGCAGGACCAACTATGGCTACACCTTC.

This clonotype was seen more than once but under ten times. The CDR3 loop reads CASSLYGSLPEQYF. The CDR3, as DNA: TGTGCCAGCAGTTTATACGGGAGCCTTCCCGAGCAGTACTTC. The rearrangement joins TRBV28 to TRBJ2-7; maybe TRBD2 (6 bases). The CDR3 totals 14 residues. Germline V gives CDR1 MDHEN, CDR2 SYDVKM. V lost 1 base and J 6 bases, leaving 13 bases between the germline ends.

The chain joins TRBV28 to TRBJ1-5; D is perhaps TRBD1 (5 bases). Germline loops: CDR1 MDHEN, CDR2 SYDVKM. V was pared by 2 bases and J by 7 bases, with 12 bases between. The CDR3 length is 14 residues. CDR3 DNA sequence: TGTGCCAGCAGTTTAGAACAGGCGTTCCAGCCCCAGCATTTT. This encodes CASSLEQAFQPQHF.

Only a few counts were recorded for this clonotype. CDR3 DNA sequence: TGTGCCAGCAGTTTCGGGGGTCGGAGGCAGGGACAGACCGGGGAGCTGTTTTTT. It translates to CASSFGGRRQGQTGELFF. The chain recombines TRBV12-3 or TRBV12-4 with TRBJ2-2; TRBD1 is a possible D gene (7 bases). Trimming cost V 3 bases and J 5 bases, with 22 bases left between them. This CDR3 region has 18 residues.

The J gene is TRBJ2-7, the V gene TRBV3-1; no firm D call. Deletions cut 0 bases from V and 2 bases from J, with 20 bases between. CDR1 is LGHDT and CDR2 is YNNKEL in the germline V gene (reference sequence). The CDR3 loop spans 18 amino acids. As DNA, the CDR3 is TGTGCCAGCAGCCAAGATGGCCCTCGCCGTGCGGAAACCTACGAGCAGTACTTC. Its protein is CASSQDGPRRAETYEQYF.

The CDR3 nucleotides are TGTGCCAGTAGTTTATTGACGGGGCAGCCCCAGCATTTT. This gives the protein CASSLLTGQPQHF. This chain connects TRBV19 to TRBJ1-5; the D is unclear. Germline CDR1 LNHDA, CDR2 SQIVND (reference sequence). The CDR3 runs to 13 residues. V shed 5 bases and J shed 7 bases, with 12 bases lying between them. Full variable domain (missing parts from reference TRBV19 and TRBJ1-5): DGGITQSPKYLFRKEGQNVTLSCEQNLNHDAMYWYRQDPGQGLRLIYYSQIVNDFQKGDIAEGYSVSREKKESFPLTVTSAQKNPTAFYLCASSLLTGQPQHFGDGTRLSIL.

This clonotype was recorded at least ten times. The V gene is TRBV14, the J gene TRBJ2-5; D is ambiguous. The germline V and J ends were trimmed by 4 bases and 5 bases, with 20 bases remaining between them. The length of the CDR3 is 16 residues. Germline assignment: CDR1 SGHDN and CDR2 FVKESK. The CDR3 here is CASSRYARSAWETQYF. CDR3 DNA sequence: TGTGCCAGCAGCCGATACGCCCGGAGCGCGTGGGAGACCCAGTACTTC.

This clonotype was recorded at least ten times. The chain links TRBV3-1 to TRBJ1-5; tentatively, D is TRBD1 (6 bases). The CDR3 extends over 15 amino acids. The V end was cut by 0 bases, the J end by 11 bases, with 17 bases between. CDR1 LGHDT and CDR2 YNNKEL come from the germline V gene (reference sequence). DNA for the CDR3: TGTGCCAGCAGCCAAGAACCGGTCACAGGGTCGACCCAGCATTTT. Its translation is CASSQEPVTGSTQHF.